The source of this T cell receptor (beta chain) is a study of ipilimumab plus nivolumab after autologous stem cell transplantation. Patients got ipilimumab 1 mg/kg beginning 14 to 28 days post-transplant. Patients received nivolumab 3 mg/kg at weeks 1, 4, 7, 10, then fortnightly to week 26. CDR1 and CDR2 (germline): MNHEY, SVGAGI. This CDR3 spans 15 amino acids. Trimming at V came to 7 bases and at J to 5 bases, leaving 10 bases not matched to a gene. TCRdb keeps only in-frame clones here, not all; method: immunoSEQ multiplex PCR. The profile shows 77,000 or so clones, 75% to 85% of them singletons. On this clone: Its antigen remains unidentified.

General study findings and limits: The authors say TCR, Treg and microbiome findings warrant further study.

This chain links TRBV6-5 with TRBJ2-3, with TRBD2 matching over 9 bases. The clonotype originates from a male donor with diffuse large B-cell lymphoma. Here the sequenced sample was PBMCs, taken in a trial of ipilimumab plus nivolumab as post-transplant consolidation. CDR3 sequence reads: CASTRGGGAGDTQYF. In DNA, the CDR3 is TGTGCCAGCACTCGCGGCGGGGGGGCGGGAGATACGCAGTATTTT.